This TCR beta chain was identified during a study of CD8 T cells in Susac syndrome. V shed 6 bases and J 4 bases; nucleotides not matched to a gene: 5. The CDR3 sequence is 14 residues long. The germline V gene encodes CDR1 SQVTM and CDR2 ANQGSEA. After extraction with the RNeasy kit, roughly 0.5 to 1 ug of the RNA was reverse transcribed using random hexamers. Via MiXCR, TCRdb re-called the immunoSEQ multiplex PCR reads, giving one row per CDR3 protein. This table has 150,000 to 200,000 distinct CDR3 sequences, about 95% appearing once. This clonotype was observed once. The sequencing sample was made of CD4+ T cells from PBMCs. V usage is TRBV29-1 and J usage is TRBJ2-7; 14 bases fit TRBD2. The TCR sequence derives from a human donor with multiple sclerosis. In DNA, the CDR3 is TGCAGCGTGTGGGGGACTAGCGGGAGTTACGAGCAGTACTTC. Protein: CSVWGTSGSYEQYF.